This is a list of T cell receptor beta chains from one sample in a study of blood T cells in healthy people across ages. Via MiXCR, TCRdb re-called the 5' RACE reads, giving one row per CDR3 protein. The table lists about 1.5 million distinct CDR3 sequences, 40% to 50% of them singletons. The sequenced sample was blood. The receptors were sampled from a woman aged 18-35 years in good health. Each CDR3 is given with its conserved first and last residue. The D gene is left open where the match is weak. Size tells how often a clone was seen (once, few, many) or the class of an expanded clone, and some rows leave it out.

clone_size | d_call | j_call | v_call | cdr3_nt | cdr3_aa
. | TRBD1 | TRBJ1-5 | TRBV7-4 | TGTGCCAGCAGCTTACAGGGGGGGTTTATGAATCAGCCCCAGCATTTT | CASSLQGGFMNQPQHF
. | TRBD1 | TRBJ1-5 | TRBV24-1 | TGTGCCACCAGTGTCAGGGGGGATCAGCCCCAGCATTTT | CATSVRGDQPQHF
many | . | TRBJ2-7 | TRBV2 | TGCGCCAGCAGCGGCGGCTACGAGCAGTACTTC | CASSGGYEQYF
. | . | TRBJ2-1 | TRBV20-1 | TGCAGTGCTAGAGCGCCTGAGCAGTTCTTC | CSARAPEQFF
. | TRBD2 | TRBJ2-3 | TRBV12-3/TRBV12-4 | TGTGCCAGCAGTTGGGCCCTTAGCGGGAGTGCAGATACGCAGTATTTT | CASSWALSGSADTQYF
. | . | TRBJ2-7 | TRBV5-1 | TGCGCCAGCAGCCTCCGTTCCGGGACGGCCTCCTACGAGCAGTACTTC | CASSLRSGTASYEQYF
. | . | TRBJ2-3 | TRBV21-1 | TGTGCCAGCAGCAAAGAAGGGGGGGATCCGATTCAAGGAGATACGCAGTATTTT | CASSKEGGDPIQGDTQYF
many | . | TRBJ1-2 | TRBV29-1 | TGCAGCGTTGTACCCCGGGACAAGGATGGCTACACCTTC | CSVVPRDKDGYTF
. | . | TRBJ1-2 | TRBV12-5 | TGTGCTAGTGGTAACGACGTGAACTATGGCTACACCTTC | CASGNDVNYGYTF
. | . | TRBJ2-7 | TRBV2 | TGTGCCAGCAGTGAAAGGGCAATATTAGCCTACGAGCAGTACTTC | CASSERAILAYEQYF
. | . | TRBJ2-7 | TRBV7-8 | TGTGCCAGCAGCCCCCTAAGTGCGCAGACCGTCTACGAGCAGTACTTC | CASSPLSAQTVYEQYF
many | . | TRBJ2-3 | TRBV29-1 | TGCAGCGTCGCCGGGACCCCTCGGTCAGATACGCAGTATTTT | CSVAGTPRSDTQYF
. | TRBD2 | TRBJ2-5 | TRBV6-6 | TGTGCCAGCAGCACTGGTAGCGGGATGAATCAAGAGACCCAGTACTTC | CASSTGSGMNQETQYF
. | . | TRBJ1-3 | TRBV12-3/TRBV12-4 | TGTGCCAGCCGGGTAGGGGGGGGCACCATATATTTT | CASRVGGGTIYF
few | TRBD2 | TRBJ2-4 | TRBV10-1 | TGCGCCAGCAGTGATGCGGGAGGATCCTCGGCCAAAAACATTCAGTACTTC | CASSDAGGSSAKNIQYF
few | . | TRBJ2-1 | TRBV20-1 | TGCAGTGCCCTGGGACCTGACGGGGAGCAGTTCTTC | CSALGPDGEQFF
. | TRBD2 | TRBJ2-1 | TRBV7-9 | TGTGCCAGCAGCTCACAGCCAAGCGGGGGGGTAACCAATGAGCAGTTCTTC | CASSSQPSGGVTNEQFF
few | TRBD1 | TRBJ1-6 | TRBV15 | TGTGCCACCAGCAGAGAGGTGACAGGGGGAAAGTCACCCCTCCACTTT | CATSREVTGGKSPLHF
few | . | TRBJ1-4 | TRBV12-3/TRBV12-4 | TGTGCCAGCACCCCCGGTGGGAAGAATGAAAAACTGTTTTTT | CASTPGGKNEKLFF
. | TRBD2 | TRBJ2-7 | TRBV12-3/TRBV12-4 | TGTGCCAGCAGCCAAGCGGGAGTCAGCAACGAGCAGTACTTC | CASSQAGVSNEQYF
many | TRBD2 | TRBJ2-7 | TRBV4-1 | TGCGCCAGCAGCCAAGGTAGCGGGCGGTACGAGCAGTACTTC | CASSQGSGRYEQYF
few | TRBD1 | TRBJ2-7 | TRBV12-3/TRBV12-4 | TGTGCCACCGTAGGGGACAGGGTCTCCAATGAGCAGTACTTC | CATVGDRVSNEQYF
. | . | TRBJ1-2 | TRBV20-1 | TGCAGTGCTTCTCCATCGGGGGGTACAGATGGCTACACCTTC | CSASPSGGTDGYTF
few | TRBD2 | TRBJ2-5 | TRBV10-3 | TGTGCCATCAGTGATGTGCGGGGGGGCCCAGAGACCCAGTACTTC | CAISDVRGGPETQYF
once | TRBD1 | TRBJ1-4 | TRBV7-9 | TGTGCCAGCAGTTGGGACAGGGGCAATCGAGAAAAACTGTTTTTT | CASSWDRGNREKLFF
. | . | TRBJ2-5 | TRBV13 | TGTGCCAGCAGCTTAAGGGCCTCCGACCCATACAATGAGCAGTACTTC | CASSLRASDPYNEQYF
few | TRBD1 | TRBJ1-2 | TRBV28 | TGTGCCAGCAGTTCAGGGGGGGTAATAGGCTATGGCTACACCTTC | CASSSGGVIGYGYTF
few | . | TRBJ2-7 | TRBV6-5 | TGTGCCAGCAGTCCCACAGGGCAAAGCTCCTACGAGCAGTACTTC | CASSPTGQSSYEQYF
few | . | TRBJ2-1 | TRBV6-5 | TGTGCCAGCAGTTACAGGGGGACAAACAATGAGCAGTTCTTC | CASSYRGTNNEQFF
. | . | TRBJ2-3 | TRBV27 | TGTGCCAGCAGTTTATGGGCGGGGACTCTCCGGGATACGCAGTATTTT | CASSLWAGTLRDTQYF
few | TRBD1 | TRBJ1-6 | TRBV13 | TGTGCCAGCAGCTCCTACCTCGGGACAGGAGGTTCACCCCTCCACTTT | CASSSYLGTGGSPLHF